Included here is one T cell receptor (beta chain) sequence, with context. As yet, its antigen is unknown. This sequence may be a read error, since a much larger clone differs from it by one base. This CDR3 is 16 amino acids long. Germline V gene sequence: CDR1 MNHEY, CDR2 SVGEGT. TCR beta CDR3 was amplified by multiplex PCR using 32 V and 13 J primers. TCRdb reanalysed the multiplex PCR reads using MiXCR and keeps one entry per CDR3 protein. The top ten hold about 4% of the sample, which has just over 15,000 distinct CDR3 sequences, approximately 30% seen once. This sample stems from a study of immune heterogeneity within non-small cell lung tumors. General observations from the study: Identical dominant CDR3 beta clonotypes recurred across a patient's tumor sites, together with site-unique high-frequency clones. Local T-cell clonality tracked local tumor mutational burden; the correlation was moderate but significant (R around 0.34).

The authors used 550 to 750 ng of bulk tumor genomic DNA per sample as template. Several far-apart biopsies were taken per primary tumor during surgery. These patients got curative surgery after being newly diagnosed with untreated non-small cell lung cancer. Sequenced input: lung tumor tissue. This rearrangement joins TRBV6-2 or TRBV6-3 to TRBJ2-1; TRBD2 matches at 7 bases. The sequence derives from a man aged 35 to 55 with non-small cell lung cancer. The CDR3 nucleotides read TGTGCCAGCAGTTACTCGACTCACGCGGGGGTCAGTGAGCAGCTCTTC. Translated, it gives CASSYSTHAGVSEQLF.